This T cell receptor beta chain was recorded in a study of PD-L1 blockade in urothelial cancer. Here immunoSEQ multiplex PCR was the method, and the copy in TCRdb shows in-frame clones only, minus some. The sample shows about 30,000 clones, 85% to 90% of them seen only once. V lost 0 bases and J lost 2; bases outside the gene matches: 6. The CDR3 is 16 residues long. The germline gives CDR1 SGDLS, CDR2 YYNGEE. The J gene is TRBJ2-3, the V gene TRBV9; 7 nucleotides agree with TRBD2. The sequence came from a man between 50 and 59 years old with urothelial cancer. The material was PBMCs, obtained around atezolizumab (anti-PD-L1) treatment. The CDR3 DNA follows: TGTGCCAGCAGCGTAGCGGTCGGGGGGTACACAGATACGCAGTATTTT. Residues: CASSVAVGGYTDTQYF. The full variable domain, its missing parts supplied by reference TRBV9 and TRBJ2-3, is DSGVTQTPKHLITATGQRVTLRCSPRSGDLSVYWYQQSLDQGLQFLIQYYNGEERAKGNILERFSAQQFPDLHSELNLSSLELGDSALYFCASSVAVGGYTDTQYFGPGTRLTVL.